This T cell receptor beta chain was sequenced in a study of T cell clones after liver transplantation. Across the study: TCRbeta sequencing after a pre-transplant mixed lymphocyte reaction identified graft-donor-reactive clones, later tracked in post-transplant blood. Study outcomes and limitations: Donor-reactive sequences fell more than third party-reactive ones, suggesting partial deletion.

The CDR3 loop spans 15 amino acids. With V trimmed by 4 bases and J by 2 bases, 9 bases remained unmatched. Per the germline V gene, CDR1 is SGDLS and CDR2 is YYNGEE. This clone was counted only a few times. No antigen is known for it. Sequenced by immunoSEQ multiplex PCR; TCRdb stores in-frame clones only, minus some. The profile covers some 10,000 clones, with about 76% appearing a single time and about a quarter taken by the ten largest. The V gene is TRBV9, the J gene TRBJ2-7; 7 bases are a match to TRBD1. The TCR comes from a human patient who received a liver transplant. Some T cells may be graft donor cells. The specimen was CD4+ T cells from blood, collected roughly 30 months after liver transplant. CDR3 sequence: CASSTHSGTAYEQYF. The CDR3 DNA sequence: TGTGCCAGCAGCACTCATTCCGGGACAGCCTACGAGCAGTACTTC.